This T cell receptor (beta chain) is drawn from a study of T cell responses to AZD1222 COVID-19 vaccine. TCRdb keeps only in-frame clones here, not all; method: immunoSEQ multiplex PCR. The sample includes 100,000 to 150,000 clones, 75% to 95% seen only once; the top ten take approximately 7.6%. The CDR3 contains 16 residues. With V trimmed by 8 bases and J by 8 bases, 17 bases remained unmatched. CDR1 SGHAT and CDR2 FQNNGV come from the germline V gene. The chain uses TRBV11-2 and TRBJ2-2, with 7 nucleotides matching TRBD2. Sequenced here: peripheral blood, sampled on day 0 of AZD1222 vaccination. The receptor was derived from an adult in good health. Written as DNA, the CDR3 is TGTGCCAGCGCCCCCCTAAGCGGGAAAAAGAAAGGGGAGCTGTTTTTT. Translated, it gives CASAPLSGKKKGELFF.